This T cell receptor (beta chain) was found in a study of CD8 T cells in ankylosing spondylitis listed by TCRdb under 2017. At the level of the whole study: T cell receptor beta repertoires were profiled in healthy donors and ankylosing spondylitis patients so that disease-linked TCR variants could be found. The whole study cohort included 90 to 120 healthy donors and around 24 ankylosing spondylitis patients. Peripheral blood was sampled, and synovial fluid was also collected from ankylosing spondylitis patients. Overall study outcomes, separate from this receptor: Some motif variants were previously reported in synovial fluid and blood of reactive arthritis patients, suggesting common disease-initiation mechanisms. A TCR beta motif made up of seven or eight highly homologous amino acid variants appeared to be characteristic of blood from ankylosing spondylitis patients. The disease-linked clones showed a CD8+ phenotype and occurred at relatively low frequencies in peripheral blood. Significant enrichment of the disease-linked clones was reported in matched synovial fluid samples from ankylosing spondylitis patients.

Reads for this sample came from an Illumina HiSeq 2500. Quantitative 5'-RACE with molecular barcodes was the method used to prepare the TCR beta libraries. In the original analysis: A new computational method, built on a probabilistic model of VDJ rearrangement, was used to identify disease-linked TCR variants. The raw public reads went through TCRdb reprocessing: fastp at Q25, MiXCR clone calling, in-frame beta chains kept. CDR3 protein sequences are deduplicated, and each keeps its most common genes and DNA. These V and J calls are TCRdb output, not the study's own analysis. This sample has roughly 440,000 distinct CDR3 sequences in its table, and about a sixth of those were observed once. The ten most abundant clones make up just over 1% of the sample. This clonotype came up a few times. The antigen it binds to is not known. One base away there is no much larger clone; base qualities are not given.

Sequences MNHEY (CDR1) and SMNVEV (CDR2) are obtained from the germline V gene (reference sequence). V and J lose 6 bases and 4 bases, and a span of 15 bases separates them. Taken from cysteine to phenylalanine, the CDR3 has 14 residues. Only CDR3 DNA remains: 42 bases, in frame from the first base. The receptor's source is a male donor with ankylosing spondylitis. The source material was blood, either unsorted or a sorted T cell fraction (not recorded which). The chain joins TRBV27 to TRBJ1-2, and possibly TRBD1, on 5 matching bases. The DNA sequence is TGTGCCAGCAGCCTCAGACAGTCTGGCTATGGCTACACCTTC. It encodes CASSLRQSGYGYTF.